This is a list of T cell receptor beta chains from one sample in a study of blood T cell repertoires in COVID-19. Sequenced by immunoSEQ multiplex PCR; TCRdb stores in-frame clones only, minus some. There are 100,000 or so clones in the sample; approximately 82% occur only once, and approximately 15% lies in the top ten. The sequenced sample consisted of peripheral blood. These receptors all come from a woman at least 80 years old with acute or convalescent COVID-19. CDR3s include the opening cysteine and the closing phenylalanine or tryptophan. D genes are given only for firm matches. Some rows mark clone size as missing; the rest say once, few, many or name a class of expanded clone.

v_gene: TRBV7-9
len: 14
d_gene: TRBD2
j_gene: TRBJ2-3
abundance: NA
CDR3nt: TGTGCCAGCAGCTTAGCAACTAGCGGAGATACGCAGTATTTT
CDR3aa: CASSLATSGDTQYF

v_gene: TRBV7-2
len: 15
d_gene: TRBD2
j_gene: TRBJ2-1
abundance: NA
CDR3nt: TGTGCCAGCAGCTTAGGGACTAGCGTACTCAATGAGCAGTTCTTC
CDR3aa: CASSLGTSVLNEQFF

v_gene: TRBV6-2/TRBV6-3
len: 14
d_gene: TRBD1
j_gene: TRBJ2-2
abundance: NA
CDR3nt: TGTGCCAGCAGTTGGACAGGGGTGATCGGGGAGCTGTTTTTT
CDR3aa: CASSWTGVIGELFF

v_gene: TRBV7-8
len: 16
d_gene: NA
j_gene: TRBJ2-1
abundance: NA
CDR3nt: TGTGCCAGCAGCTTAGAGTTCGGCAGGGTCCGGAATGAGCAGTTCTTC
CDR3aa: CASSLEFGRVRNEQFF

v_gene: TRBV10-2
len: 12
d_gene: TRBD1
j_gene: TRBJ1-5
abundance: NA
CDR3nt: TGCGCCAGCACTTCAGGGGGCGAGCCCCAGCATTTT
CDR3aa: CASTSGGEPQHF

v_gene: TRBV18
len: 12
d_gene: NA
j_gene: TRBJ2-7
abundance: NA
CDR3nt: TGTGCCAGCTCACCGGACTACTACGAGCAGTACTTC
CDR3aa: CASSPDYYEQYF

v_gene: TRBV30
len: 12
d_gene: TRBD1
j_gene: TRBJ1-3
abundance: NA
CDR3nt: TGTGCCTCCCAGGGGGATGGAAACACCATATATTTT
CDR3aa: CASQGDGNTIYF

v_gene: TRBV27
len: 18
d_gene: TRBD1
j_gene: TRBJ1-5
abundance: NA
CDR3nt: TGTGCCAGCAGTTTATATTCCCCCGCCGGGACAGTCAATCAGCCCCAGCATTTT
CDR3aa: CASSLYSPAGTVNQPQHF

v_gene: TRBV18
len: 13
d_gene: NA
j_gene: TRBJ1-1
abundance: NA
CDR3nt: TGTGCCAGCTCACCTCCCGGGAACACTGAAGCTTTCTTT
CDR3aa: CASSPPGNTEAFF

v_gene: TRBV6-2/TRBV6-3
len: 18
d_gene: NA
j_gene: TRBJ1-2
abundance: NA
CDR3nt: TGTGCCAGCAGTTACTTCCCCCGAGCACAGGGCCCCAACTATGGCTACACCTTC
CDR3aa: CASSYFPRAQGPNYGYTF

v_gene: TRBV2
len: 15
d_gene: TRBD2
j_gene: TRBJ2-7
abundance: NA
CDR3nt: TGTGCCAGCAGCTGGACTAGCGGGAGGTCCTACGAGCAGTACTTC
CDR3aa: CASSWTSGRSYEQYF

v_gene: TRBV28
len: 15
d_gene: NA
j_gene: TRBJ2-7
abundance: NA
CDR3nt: TGTGCCAGCAGTTTCAACCTAGGTGGATTCTACGAGCAGTACTTC
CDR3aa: CASSFNLGGFYEQYF

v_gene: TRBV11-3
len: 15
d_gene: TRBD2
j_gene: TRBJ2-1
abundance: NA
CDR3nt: TGTGCCAGCAGCTCCCTGAGGGCGGGAGTCAATGAGCAGTTCTTC
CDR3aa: CASSSLRAGVNEQFF

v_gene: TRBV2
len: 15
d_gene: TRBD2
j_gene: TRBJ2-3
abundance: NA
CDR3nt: TGTGCCAGCAGTGAGGAGGGACTAGGTTCAGATACGCAGTATTTT
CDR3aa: CASSEEGLGSDTQYF

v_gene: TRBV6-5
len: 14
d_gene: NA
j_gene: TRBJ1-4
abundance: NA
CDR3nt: TGTGCCAGCAGGAAACAGGGACGTCCGGGTAAACTGTTTTTT
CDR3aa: CASRKQGRPGKLFF

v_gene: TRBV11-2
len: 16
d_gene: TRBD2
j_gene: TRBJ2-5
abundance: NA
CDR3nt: TGTGCCAGCAGCTTAGATGTAGCGGGAGGGCGTGAGACCCAGTACTTC
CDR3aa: CASSLDVAGGRETQYF

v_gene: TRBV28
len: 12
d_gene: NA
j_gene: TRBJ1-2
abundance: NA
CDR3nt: TGTGCCAGCAGTAAGCCTAACTATGGCTACACCTTC
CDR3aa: CASSKPNYGYTF

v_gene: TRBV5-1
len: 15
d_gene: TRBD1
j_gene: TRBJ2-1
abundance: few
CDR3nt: TGCGCCAGCAGCTTGGAGGGACAGCTCTACAATGAGCAGTTCTTC
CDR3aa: CASSLEGQLYNEQFF

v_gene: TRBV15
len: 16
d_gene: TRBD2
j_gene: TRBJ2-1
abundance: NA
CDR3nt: TGTGCCACCAGCACGGGACTAGCGGGAGGAGGCAATGAGCAGTTCTTC
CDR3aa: CATSTGLAGGGNEQFF

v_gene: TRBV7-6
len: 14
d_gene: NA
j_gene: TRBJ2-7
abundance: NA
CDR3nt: TGTGCCAGCAGCTCGGACTCTCGCCGCTACGAGCAGTACTTC
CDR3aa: CASSSDSRRYEQYF

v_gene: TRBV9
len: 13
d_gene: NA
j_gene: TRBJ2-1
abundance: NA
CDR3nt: TGTGCCAGCAGCGCAGACGGGAGTGGGAAGCAGTTCTTC
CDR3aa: CASSADGSGKQFF

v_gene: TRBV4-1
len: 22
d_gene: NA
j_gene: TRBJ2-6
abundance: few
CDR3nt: TGCGCCAGCAGCCAACGATCTTGGGCCCCGGGACTCTACCTCTCTGGGGCCAACGTCCTGACTTTC
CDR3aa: CASSQRSWAPGLYLSGANVLTF